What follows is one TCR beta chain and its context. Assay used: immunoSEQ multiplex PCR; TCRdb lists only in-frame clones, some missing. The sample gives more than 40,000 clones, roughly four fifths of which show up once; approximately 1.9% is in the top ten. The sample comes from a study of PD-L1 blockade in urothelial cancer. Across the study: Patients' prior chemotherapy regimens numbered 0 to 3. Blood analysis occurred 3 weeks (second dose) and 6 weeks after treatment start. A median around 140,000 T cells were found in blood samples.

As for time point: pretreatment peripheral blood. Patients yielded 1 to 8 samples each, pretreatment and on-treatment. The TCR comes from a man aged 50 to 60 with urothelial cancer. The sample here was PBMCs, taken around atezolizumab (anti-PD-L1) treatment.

The CDR3 loop reads CASSFLADSYNEQFF. In nucleotides, the CDR3 is TGTGCCAGCAGTTTTCTAGCTGACTCCTACAATGAGCAGTTCTTC. The rearrangement uses TRBV7-9 and TRBJ2-1; the D gene is possibly TRBD2 (5 bases). CDR1 is SEHNR, CDR2 FQNEAQ, per germline (reference sequence). The CDR3 extends over 15 amino acids. Trimming shortened V by 6 bases and J by 0 bases, and 12 bases separated the two germline ends.